The T cell receptor (beta chain) under discussion was sequenced for a study of blood T cell dynamics during melanoma immunotherapy. General study results and limits: At W3, later disease-control patients showed bifurcated PBMC repertoire changes, unlike progressors. The study could not tell melanoma-specific clones from general immune activation.

About this clone: Its antigen is not identified.

The germline V gene has CDR1 SGHTA and CDR2 FQGNSA. CDR3 length: 14 residues. The V end lost 3 bases, the J end lost 3 bases, and 11 bases lay between the germline ends. This table comes from immunoSEQ multiplex PCR, and its TCRdb copy is limited to in-frame clones, with some not included. Among almost 15,000 clones listed, more than 85% were seen once. This sample's time point: week 3, after first cycle of checkpoint inhibitor. Response was assessed by RECIST 1.1 at 12 weeks, except a couple of rapid progressors. No patient had earlier systemic cancer treatment, concurrent immunosuppressants, or another active cancer.

The V and J genes are TRBV7-2 and TRBJ1-1; D possibly corresponds to TRBD1 (5 bases). The sequenced sample was blood, obtained from a patient treated with checkpoint blockade. The clonotype was recovered from a human donor with melanoma. Written as DNA, the CDR3 is TGTGCCAGCAGCTTTAAGCGGGGCCACACTGAAGCTTTCTTT. Translated: CASSFKRGHTEAFF.